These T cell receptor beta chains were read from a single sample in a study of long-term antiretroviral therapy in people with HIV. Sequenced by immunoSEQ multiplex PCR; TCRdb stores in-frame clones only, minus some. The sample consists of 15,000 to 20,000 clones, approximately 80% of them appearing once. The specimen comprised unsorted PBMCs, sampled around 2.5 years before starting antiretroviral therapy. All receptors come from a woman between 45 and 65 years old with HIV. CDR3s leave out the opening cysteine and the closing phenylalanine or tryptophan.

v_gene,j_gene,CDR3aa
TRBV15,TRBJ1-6,ATSRDVVLNSPLH
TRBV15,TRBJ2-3,ATSRASTDTQY
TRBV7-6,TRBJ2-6,ASSLGGAGANVLT
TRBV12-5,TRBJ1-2,ASALEDFYGYT
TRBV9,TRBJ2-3,ASSVEPSRLFTDTQY
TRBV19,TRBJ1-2,ASSSRERGYT
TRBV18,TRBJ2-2,ASSPSRNRANTGELF
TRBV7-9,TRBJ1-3,ASSSSFSGNTIY
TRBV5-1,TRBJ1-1,ASSLAMGPEGNTEAF
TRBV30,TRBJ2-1,AQPGLAGNEQF
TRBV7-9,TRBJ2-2,ASRTGTSTGELF
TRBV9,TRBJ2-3,ASSVDKGWGTDTQY
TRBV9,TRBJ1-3,ASSVEWGTGGRGNTIY
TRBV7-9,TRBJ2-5,ASSLVTVGETQY
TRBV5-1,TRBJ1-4,ASSLDGVNNEKLF
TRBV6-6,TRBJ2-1,ASSESGTGHNEQF
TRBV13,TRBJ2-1,ASSTPGRGGFNDEQF
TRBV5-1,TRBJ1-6,ASSLVGTGTNSPLH
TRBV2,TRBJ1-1,ASTRSNTEAF
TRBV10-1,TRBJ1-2,ASSESGLYGYT
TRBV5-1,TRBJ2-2,ASSLGQGLTGELF
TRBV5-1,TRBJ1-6,ASSLRDRGTGSPLH
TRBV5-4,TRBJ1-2,ASSTGTGKYYGYT
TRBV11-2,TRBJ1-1,ASSLTGSETEAF
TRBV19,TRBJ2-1,ASSIGLTYNEQF
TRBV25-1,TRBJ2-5,ASSLGGGAWETQY
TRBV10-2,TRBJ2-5,ASSQTTSGGLGETQY
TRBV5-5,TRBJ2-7,ASSSAVGSLYEQY
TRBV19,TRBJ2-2,ASSPKLDRGDTGELF
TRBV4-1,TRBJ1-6,ASSQEEGPTRSPLH
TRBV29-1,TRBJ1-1,SVERDTMNTEAF